Presented here are 15 T cell receptor beta chains from one specimen sequenced in a study of blood T cell repertoires in COVID-19. Sequencing was performed with immunoSEQ multiplex PCR; in TCRdb, only in-frame clones are kept and a portion is missing. The sample contains 150,000 to 200,000 clones, approximately 85% of which appear only once. The sequencing input was PBMCs or T cells enriched from blood (not recorded which). The source of these receptors is a middle-aged man who had recovered from COVID-19.

J is TRBJ2-2 and V is TRBV7-3; tentatively, D is TRBD2 (6 bases). Germline V gene data show CDR1 as SGHTA and CDR2 as FQGTGA. CDR3 length: 16 residues. Trimming cost V 1 base and J 6 bases, with 15 bases left between them. CDR3 DNA: TGTGCCAGCAGCTTAATTTTGGGGGGTTCCCCCGGGGAGCTGTTTTTT. Its protein product is CASSLILGGSPGELFF. The variable domain in full, with the rest retrieved from reference TRBV7-3 and TRBJ2-2, is GAGVSQTPSNKVTEKGKYVELRCDPISGHTALYWYRQSLGQGPEFLIYFQGTGAADDSGLPNDRFFAVRPEGSVSTLKIQRTERGDSAVYLCASSLILGGSPGELFFGEGSRLTVL.

The chain carries TRBV15 and TRBJ1-4; D is possibly TRBD1 (6 bases). The germline V and J ends were trimmed by 0 bases and 5 bases, with 10 bases remaining between them. Germline V gene lookup returns CDR1 LNHNV and CDR2 YYDKDF (reference sequence). There are 15 residues in the CDR3. CDR3 protein: CATSREGRGNEKLFF. The CDR3 DNA is TGTGCCACCAGCAGAGAGGGCAGGGGAAATGAAAAACTGTTTTTT.

As to this clone: Other DNA variants within this sample encode the same CDR3. The rearrangement links TRBV9 to TRBJ2-5; D is perhaps TRBD2 (6 bases). This CDR3 contains 14 residues. CDR1 and CDR2 from the germline V gene are SGDLS and YYNGEE. V was pared by 0 bases and J by 2 bases, with 8 bases between. The DNA for the CDR3 is TGTGCCAGCAGCGTAGGGCGGGGACAAGAGACCCAGTACTTC. Amino acid sequence: CASSVGRGQETQYF.

This rearrangement joins TRBV7-8 to TRBJ1-1, with D tentatively TRBD1 (6 bases). Per germline, CDR1 SGHVS and CDR2 FQNEAQ. This CDR3 region has 13 residues. Trimming cost V 5 bases and J 1 base, with 8 bases left between them. CDR3 bases: TGTGCCAGCAGCACACAGGGGAACACTGAAGCTTTCTTT. Its translation is CASSTQGNTEAFF.

This sequence joins TRBV28 and TRBJ1-2; 10 nucleotides match TRBD1. This CDR3 has 15 residues. Trimming at V came to 6 bases and at J to 3 bases, leaving 7 bases not matched to a gene. Germline V gives CDR1 MDHEN, CDR2 SYDVKM. The CDR3 DNA sequence: TGTGCCAGCAGACCAGGGACAGGGGAGTACTATGGCTACACCTTC. It is translated as CASRPGTGEYYGYTF.

In nucleotides, the CDR3 is TGTGCCACCCACGGGACTAGCGGGATACCCCCAGGCAATGAGCAGTTCTTC. Amino acids: CATHGTSGIPPGNEQFF. The rearrangement links TRBV28 to TRBJ2-1, with TRBD2 identical over 13 bases. The V gene end was trimmed by 10 bases and the J gene end by 6 bases; junction bases not matched to a gene: 15. This CDR3 is 17 amino acids long. Looked up from germline, CDR1 is MDHEN and CDR2 is SYDVKM.

This clone was detected only a few times. V gene TRBV29-1 combines with J gene TRBJ2-7; D is perhaps TRBD1 (6 bases). CDR1 and CDR2 (germline): SQVTM, ANQGSEA. The CDR3 runs 11 residues. V was clipped by 6 bases and J by 3 bases, with 9 bases between them. For the CDR3, the DNA is TGCAGCGTGATGGACAGCTACGAGCAGTACTTC. It yields the protein CSVMDSYEQYF.

J is TRBJ2-7 and V is TRBV29-1; 10 nucleotides agree with TRBD1. CDR1 SQVTM and CDR2 ANQGSEA come from the germline V gene. Trimming took 7 bases from V and 2 from J; bases not matched to a gene: 8. The CDR3 loop spans 14 amino acids. The CDR3 coding sequence is TGCAGCGCCCGGCGGGACAGGGGTACCTACGAGCAGTACTTC. Its translation is CSARRDRGTYEQYF.

V is TRBV30 and J is TRBJ1-5, with 8 bases matching TRBD1. Trimming took 2 bases from V and 6 from J; bases not matched to a gene: 9. This CDR3 region has 15 residues. Germline CDR1 reads GTSNPN; CDR2 reads SVGIG (reference sequence). Written as DNA, the CDR3 is TGTGCCTGGAGTCCCGTATCAGGGGGCCGTCAGCCCCAGCATTTT. Translation gives CAWSPVSGGRQPQHF.

This chain uses TRBV9 with TRBJ1-1; D remains unclear. CDR3 length equals 13 residues. Germline V gene sequence: CDR1 SGDLS, CDR2 YYNGEE. V lost 0 bases and J 4 bases, leaving 7 bases between the germline ends. The CDR3 DNA reads TGTGCCAGCAGCGTAGGAGGGATCACTGAAGCTTTCTTT. Encoded protein: CASSVGGITEAFF. Full variable domain (missing parts from reference TRBV9 and TRBJ1-1): DSGVTQTPKHLITATGQRVTLRCSPRSGDLSVYWYQQSLDQGLQFLIQYYNGEERAKGNILERFSAQQFPDLHSELNLSSLELGDSALYFCASSVGGITEAFFGQGTRLTVV.

V gene TRBV19 combines with J gene TRBJ2-5; 7 nucleotides match TRBD2. The CDR3 totals 14 residues. V lost 1 base, J lost 5 bases, and 4 bases stayed unmatched. Germline CDR1 reads LNHDA; CDR2 reads SQIVND (reference sequence). CDR3 protein: CASSIARGFETQYF. The CDR3 nucleotides are TGTGCCAGTAGTATAGCGCGGGGGTTTGAGACCCAGTACTTC.

J is TRBJ1-3 and V is TRBV18; D gene unclear. The germline CDR1 and CDR2 sequences are KGHSH and LQKENI. The CDR3 is 14 amino acids. The V and J ends lost 3 bases and 6 bases respectively, with 12 bases between them. This CDR3 is CASSPLGSENTIYF. CDR3 nucleotides: TGTGCCAGCTCACCTCTGGGTAGCGAAAACACCATATATTTT.

The rearrangement uses TRBV28 and TRBJ2-2; tentative D call: TRBD1 (5 bases). Trimming took off 11 bases at V and 5 bases at J, with 15 bases between the two ends. Germline V gives CDR1 MDHEN, CDR2 SYDVKM. The length of the CDR3 is 13 residues. This CDR3 reads CAGAKGVTGELFF. The DNA of the CDR3 is TGTGCCGGTGCTAAAGGGGTGACCGGGGAGCTGTTTTTT.

This rearrangement joins TRBV11-3 to TRBJ2-7; D perhaps matches TRBD1 (6 bases). Trimming took 3 bases from V and 2 from J, leaving 8 bases between them. This CDR3 comprises 13 residues. The V gene's germline CDR1 is SGHNT and CDR2 YENEEA. For the CDR3, the DNA is TGTGCCAGCAGCTTCGACAGGACCTACGAGCAGTACTTC. It yields the protein CASSFDRTYEQYF.

V and J are TRBV6-6 and TRBJ2-7; tentative D call: TRBD2 (6 bases). In germline, CDR1 is MNHNY, CDR2 SVGAGI (reference sequence). V was pared by 4 bases and J by 4 bases, with 20 bases between. The CDR3 contains 16 residues. CDR3 DNA sequence: TGTGCCAGCAGTTCTTTCCGAGCGGGTCAATTTTACGAGCAGTACTTC. Amino acid sequence: CASSSFRAGQFYEQYF.